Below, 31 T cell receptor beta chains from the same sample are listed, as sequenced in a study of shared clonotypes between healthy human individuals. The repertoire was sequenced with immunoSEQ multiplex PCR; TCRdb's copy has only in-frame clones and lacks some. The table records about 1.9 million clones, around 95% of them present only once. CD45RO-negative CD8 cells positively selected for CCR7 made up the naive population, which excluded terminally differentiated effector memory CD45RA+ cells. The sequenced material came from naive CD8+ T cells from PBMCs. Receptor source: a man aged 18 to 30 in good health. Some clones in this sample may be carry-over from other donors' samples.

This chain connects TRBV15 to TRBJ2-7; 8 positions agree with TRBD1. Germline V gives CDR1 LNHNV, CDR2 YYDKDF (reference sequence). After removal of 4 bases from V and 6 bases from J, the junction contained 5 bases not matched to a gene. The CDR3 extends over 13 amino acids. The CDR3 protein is CATSKRTGREQYF. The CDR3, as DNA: TGTGCCACCAGCAAACGGACAGGGCGCGAGCAGTACTTC.

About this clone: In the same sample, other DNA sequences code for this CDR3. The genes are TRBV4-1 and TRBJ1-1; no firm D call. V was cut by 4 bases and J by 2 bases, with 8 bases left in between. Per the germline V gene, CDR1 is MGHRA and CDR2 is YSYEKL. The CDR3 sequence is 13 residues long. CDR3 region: CASSLVRNTEAFF. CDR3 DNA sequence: TGCGCCAGCAGCCTGGTGAGAAACACTGAAGCTTTCTTT.

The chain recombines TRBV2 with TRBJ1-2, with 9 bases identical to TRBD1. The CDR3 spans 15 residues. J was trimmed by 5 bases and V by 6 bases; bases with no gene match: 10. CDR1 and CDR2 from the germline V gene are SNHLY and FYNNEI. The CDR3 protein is CASRTRDREEYGYTF. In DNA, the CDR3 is TGTGCCAGCAGGACCCGGGACAGGGAGGAGTATGGCTACACCTTC.

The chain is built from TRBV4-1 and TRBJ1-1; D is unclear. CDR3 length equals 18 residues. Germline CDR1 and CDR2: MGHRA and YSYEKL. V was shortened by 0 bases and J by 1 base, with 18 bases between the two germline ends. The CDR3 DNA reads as TGCGCCAGCAGCCAAGATCGTACAGCACTCTACCCGAACACTGAAGCTTTCTTT. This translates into CASSQDRTALYPNTEAFF.

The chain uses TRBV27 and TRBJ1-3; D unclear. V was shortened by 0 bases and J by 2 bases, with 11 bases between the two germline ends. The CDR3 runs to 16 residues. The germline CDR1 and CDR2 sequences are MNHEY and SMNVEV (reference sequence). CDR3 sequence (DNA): TGTGCCAGCAGTTTATCGTCAGAGCCGACTGGAAACACCATATATTTT. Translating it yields CASSLSSEPTGNTIYF.

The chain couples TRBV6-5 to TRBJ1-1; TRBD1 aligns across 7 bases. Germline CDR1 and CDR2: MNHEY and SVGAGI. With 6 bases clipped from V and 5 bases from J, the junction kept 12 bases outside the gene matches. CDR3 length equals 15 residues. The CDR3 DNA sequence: TGTGCCAGCAGCCCCGGCCAGGGGGAGAGAACTGAAGCTTTCTTT. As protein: CASSPGQGERTEAFF.

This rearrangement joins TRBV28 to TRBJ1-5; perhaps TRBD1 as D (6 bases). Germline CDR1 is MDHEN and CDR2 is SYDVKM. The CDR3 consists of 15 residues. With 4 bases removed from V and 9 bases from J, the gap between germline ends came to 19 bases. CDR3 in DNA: TGTGCCAGCAGTTCTTACAGGGTTTTGTGGGGGCCCCAGCATTTT. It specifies CASSSYRVLWGPQHF.

Here the CDR3 DNA reads TGTGCCAGCAGCTTATTACAGGGTGGTTCGTACGAGCAGTACTTC. Protein product: CASSLLQGGSYEQYF. This rearrangement joins TRBV7-9 to TRBJ2-7, with D perhaps TRBD1 (6 bases). Between the trimmed V and J ends, which lost 2 bases and 4 bases, there was a span of 15 bases. The germline CDR1 and CDR2 sequences are SEHNR and FQNEAQ (reference sequence). This CDR3 region has 15 residues.

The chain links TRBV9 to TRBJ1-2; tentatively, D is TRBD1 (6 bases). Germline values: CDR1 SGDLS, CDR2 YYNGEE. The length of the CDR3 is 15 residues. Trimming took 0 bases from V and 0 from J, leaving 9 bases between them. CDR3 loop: CASSVGDNPNYGYTF. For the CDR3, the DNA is TGTGCCAGCAGCGTAGGGGACAATCCTAACTATGGCTACACCTTC. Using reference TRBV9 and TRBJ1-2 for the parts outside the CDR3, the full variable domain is DSGVTQTPKHLITATGQRVTLRCSPRSGDLSVYWYQQSLDQGLQFLIQYYNGEERAKGNILERFSAQQFPDLHSELNLSSLELGDSALYFCASSVGDNPNYGYTFGSGTRLTVV.

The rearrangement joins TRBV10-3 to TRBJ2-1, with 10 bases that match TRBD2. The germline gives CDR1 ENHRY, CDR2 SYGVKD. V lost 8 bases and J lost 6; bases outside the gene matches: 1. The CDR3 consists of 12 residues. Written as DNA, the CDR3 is TGTGCCATCCTAGCGGGAGTCAATGAGCAGTTCTTC. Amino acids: CAILAGVNEQFF.

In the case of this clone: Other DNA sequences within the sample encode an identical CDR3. CDR3 in amino acids: CASSFGRGTEAFF. DNA for the CDR3: TGTGCCAGCAGCTTCGGAAGGGGCACTGAAGCTTTCTTT. The chain carries TRBV7-9 and TRBJ1-1; the D gene is possibly TRBD1 (5 bases). CDR1 and CDR2 (germline): SEHNR, FQNEAQ (reference sequence). The CDR3 spans 13 residues. V shed 3 bases and J shed 4 bases, with 9 bases lying between them.

The CDR3 region has the DNA TGTGCCAGCTTATCGCGCCCCGGGACTAGCGGGACCTACGAGCAGTACTTC. Its translation: CASLSRPGTSGTYEQYF. The V call is TRBV18, the J call TRBJ2-7, with TRBD2 matching 13 bases. Germline V gene sequence: CDR1 KGHSH, CDR2 LQKENI. CDR3 size: 17 residues. V gave up 7 bases and J gave up 2 bases; unmatched junction bases: 11.

This CDR3 is CASSLSYSGRTYEQYF. For the CDR3, the DNA is TGTGCCAGCAGTTTATCGTACAGCGGGAGGACCTACGAGCAGTACTTC. J is TRBJ2-7 and V is TRBV27, with 9 positions matching TRBD2. CDR1 MNHEY and CDR2 SMNVEV come from the germline V gene (reference sequence). This CDR3 has 16 amino acids. Losses at the gene ends were 0 bases for V and 2 bases for J; bases not matched to a gene: 5.

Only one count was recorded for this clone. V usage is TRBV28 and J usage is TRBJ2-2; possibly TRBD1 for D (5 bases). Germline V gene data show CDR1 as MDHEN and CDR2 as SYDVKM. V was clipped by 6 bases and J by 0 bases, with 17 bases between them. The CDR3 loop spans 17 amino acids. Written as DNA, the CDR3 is TGTGCCAGCAGGAGCCTCAGGGAAGACGCGAACACCGGGGAGCTGTTTTTT. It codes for CASRSLREDANTGELFF. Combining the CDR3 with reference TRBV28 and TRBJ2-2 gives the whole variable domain DVKVTQSSRYLVKRTGEKVFLECVQDMDHENMFWYRQDPGLGLRLIYFSYDVKMKEKGDIPEGYSVSREKKERFSLILESASTNQTSMYLCASRSLREDANTGELFFGEGSRLTVL.

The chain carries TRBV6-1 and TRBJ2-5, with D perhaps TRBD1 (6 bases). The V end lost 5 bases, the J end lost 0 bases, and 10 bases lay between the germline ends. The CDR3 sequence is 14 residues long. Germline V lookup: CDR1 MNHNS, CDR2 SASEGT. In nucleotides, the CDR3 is TGTGCCAGCAGTCTAGGACAGAACCAAGAGACCCAGTACTTC. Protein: CASSLGQNQETQYF.

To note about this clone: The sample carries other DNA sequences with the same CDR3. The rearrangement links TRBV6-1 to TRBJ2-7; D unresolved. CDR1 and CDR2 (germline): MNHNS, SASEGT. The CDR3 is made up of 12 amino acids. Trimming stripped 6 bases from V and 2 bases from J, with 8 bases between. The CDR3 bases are TGTGCCAGCAGAGACCCCACCTACGAGCAGTACTTC. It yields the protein CASRDPTYEQYF.

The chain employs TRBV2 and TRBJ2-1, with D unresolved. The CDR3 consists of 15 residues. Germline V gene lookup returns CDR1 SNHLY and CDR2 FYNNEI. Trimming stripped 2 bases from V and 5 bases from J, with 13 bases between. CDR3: CASSERPTSDNEQFF. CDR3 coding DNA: TGTGCCAGCAGTGAAAGGCCAACGTCCGACAATGAGCAGTTCTTC.

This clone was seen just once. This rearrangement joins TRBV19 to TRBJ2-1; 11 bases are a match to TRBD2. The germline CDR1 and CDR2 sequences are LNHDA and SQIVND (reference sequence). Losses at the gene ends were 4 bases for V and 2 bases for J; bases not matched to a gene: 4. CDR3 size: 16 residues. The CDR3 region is CASSNIAGGPYNEQFF. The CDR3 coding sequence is TGTGCCAGTAGTAACATAGCGGGAGGGCCCTACAATGAGCAGTTCTTC.

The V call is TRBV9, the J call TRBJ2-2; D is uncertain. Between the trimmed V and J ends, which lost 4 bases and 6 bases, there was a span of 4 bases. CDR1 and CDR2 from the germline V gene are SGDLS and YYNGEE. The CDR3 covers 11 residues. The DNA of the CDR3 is TGTGCCAGCAGCTACTCCGGGGAGCTGTTTTTT. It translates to CASSYSGELFF.

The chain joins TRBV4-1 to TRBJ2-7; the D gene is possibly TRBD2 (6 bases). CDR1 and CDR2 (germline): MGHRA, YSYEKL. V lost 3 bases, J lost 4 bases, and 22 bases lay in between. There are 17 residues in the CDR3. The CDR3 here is CASSQDGTGTGRYEQYF. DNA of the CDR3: TGCGCCAGCAGCCAGGACGGAACCGGGACTGGGAGGTACGAGCAGTACTTC.

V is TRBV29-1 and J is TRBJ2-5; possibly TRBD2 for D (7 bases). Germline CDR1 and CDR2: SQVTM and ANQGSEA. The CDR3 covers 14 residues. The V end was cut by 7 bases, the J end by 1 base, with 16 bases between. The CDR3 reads CSARGGAGQETQYF. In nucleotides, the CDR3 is TGCAGCGCCCGAGGGGGGGCCGGCCAAGAGACCCAGTACTTC.

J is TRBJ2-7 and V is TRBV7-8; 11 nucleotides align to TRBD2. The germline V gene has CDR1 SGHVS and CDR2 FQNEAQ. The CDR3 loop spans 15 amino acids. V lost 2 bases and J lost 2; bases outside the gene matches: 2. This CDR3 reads CASSLPTSGAYEQYF. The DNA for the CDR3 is TGTGCCAGCAGCTTACCGACTAGCGGGGCCTACGAGCAGTACTTC.

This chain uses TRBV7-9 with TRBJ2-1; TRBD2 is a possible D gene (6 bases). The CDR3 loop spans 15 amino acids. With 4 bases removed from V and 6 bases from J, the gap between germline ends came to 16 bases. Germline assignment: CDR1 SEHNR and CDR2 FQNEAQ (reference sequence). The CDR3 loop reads CASSSTRFGANEQFF. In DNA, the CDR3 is TGTGCCAGCAGCTCGACTAGATTTGGAGCCAATGAGCAGTTCTTC. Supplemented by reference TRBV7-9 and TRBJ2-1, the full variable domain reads DTGVSQNPRHKITKRGQNVTFRCDPISEHNRLYWYRQTLGQGPEFLTYFQNEAQLEKSRLLSDRFSAERPKGSFSTLEIQRTEQGDSAMYLCASSSTRFGANEQFFGPGTRLTVL.

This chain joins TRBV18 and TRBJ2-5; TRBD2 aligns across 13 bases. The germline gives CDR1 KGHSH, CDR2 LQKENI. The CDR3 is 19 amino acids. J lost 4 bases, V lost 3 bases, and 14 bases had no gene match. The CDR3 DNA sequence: TGTGCCAGCTCACCTTCTGGACTAGCGGGAGCTAGTTGGGGAGAGACCCAGTACTTC. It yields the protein CASSPSGLAGASWGETQYF.

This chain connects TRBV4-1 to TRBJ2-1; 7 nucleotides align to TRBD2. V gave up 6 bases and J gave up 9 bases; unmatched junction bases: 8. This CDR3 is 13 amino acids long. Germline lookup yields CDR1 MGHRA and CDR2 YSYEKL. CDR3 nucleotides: TGCGCCAGCAGACCGCCGCTAGCGGTTGAGCAGTTCTTC. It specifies CASRPPLAVEQFF.

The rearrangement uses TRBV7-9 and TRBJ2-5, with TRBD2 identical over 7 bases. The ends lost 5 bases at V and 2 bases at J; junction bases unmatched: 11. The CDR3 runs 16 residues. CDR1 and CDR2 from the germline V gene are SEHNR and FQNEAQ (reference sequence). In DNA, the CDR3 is TGTGCCAGCAGCACTCTGACTAGCTCGGCGCAAGAGACCCAGTACTTC. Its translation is CASSTLTSSAQETQYF.

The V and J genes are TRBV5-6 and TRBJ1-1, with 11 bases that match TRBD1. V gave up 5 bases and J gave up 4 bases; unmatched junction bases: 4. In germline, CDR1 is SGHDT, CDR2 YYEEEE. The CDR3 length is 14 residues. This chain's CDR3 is CASRQGTGGTEAFF. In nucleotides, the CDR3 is TGTGCCAGCAGGCAAGGGACAGGGGGCACTGAAGCTTTCTTT. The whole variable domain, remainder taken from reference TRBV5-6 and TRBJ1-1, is DAGVTQSPTHLIKTRGQQVTLRCSPKSGHDTVSWYQQALGQGPQFIFQYYEEEERQRGNFPDRFSGHQFPNYSSELNVNALLLGDSALYLCASRQGTGGTEAFFGQGTRLTVV.

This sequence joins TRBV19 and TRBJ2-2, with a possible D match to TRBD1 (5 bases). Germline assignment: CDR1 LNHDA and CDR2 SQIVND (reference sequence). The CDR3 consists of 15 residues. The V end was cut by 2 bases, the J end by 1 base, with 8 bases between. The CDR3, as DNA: TGTGCCAGTAGTATATACAGGTTGAACACCGGGGAGCTGTTTTTT. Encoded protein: CASSIYRLNTGELFF.

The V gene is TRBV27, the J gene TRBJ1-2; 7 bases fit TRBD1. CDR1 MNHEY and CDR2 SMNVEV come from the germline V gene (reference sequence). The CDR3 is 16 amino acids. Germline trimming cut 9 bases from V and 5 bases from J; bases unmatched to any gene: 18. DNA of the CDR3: TGTGCCAGGAGAACGACGACCCCGGGACAGAAGTATGGCTACACCTTC. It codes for CARRTTTPGQKYGYTF.

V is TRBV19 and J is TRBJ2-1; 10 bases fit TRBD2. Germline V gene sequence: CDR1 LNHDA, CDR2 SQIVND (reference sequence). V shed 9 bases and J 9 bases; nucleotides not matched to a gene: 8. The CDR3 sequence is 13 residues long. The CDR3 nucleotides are TGTGCCAGCGGGCTAGCGGGAGCGGGTGAGCAGTTCTTC. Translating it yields CASGLAGAGEQFF.

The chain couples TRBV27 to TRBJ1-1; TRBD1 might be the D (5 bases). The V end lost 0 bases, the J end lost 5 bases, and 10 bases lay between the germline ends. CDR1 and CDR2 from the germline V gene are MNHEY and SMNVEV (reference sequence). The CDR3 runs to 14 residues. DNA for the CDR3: TGTGCCAGCAGTTTATCGGCAGGGCCGACTGAAGCTTTCTTT. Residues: CASSLSAGPTEAFF.